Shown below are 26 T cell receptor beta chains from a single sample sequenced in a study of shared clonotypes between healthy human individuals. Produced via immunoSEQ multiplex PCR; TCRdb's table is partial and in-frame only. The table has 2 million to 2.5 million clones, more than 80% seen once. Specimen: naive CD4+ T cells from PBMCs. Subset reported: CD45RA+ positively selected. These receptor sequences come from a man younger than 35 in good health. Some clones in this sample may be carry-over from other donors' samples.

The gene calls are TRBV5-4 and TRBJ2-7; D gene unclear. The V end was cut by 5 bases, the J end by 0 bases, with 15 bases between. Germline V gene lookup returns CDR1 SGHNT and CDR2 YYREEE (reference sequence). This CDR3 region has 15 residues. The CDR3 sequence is CASRSGTASSYEQYF. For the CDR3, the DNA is TGTGCCAGCAGGTCGGGTACTGCCAGCTCCTACGAGCAGTACTTC.

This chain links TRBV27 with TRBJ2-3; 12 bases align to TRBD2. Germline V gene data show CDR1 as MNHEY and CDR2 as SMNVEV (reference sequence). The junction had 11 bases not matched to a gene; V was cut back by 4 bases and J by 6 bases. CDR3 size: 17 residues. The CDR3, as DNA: TGTGCCAGCAGTTCCTACAGACTAGCGGGAGCGGGGGATACGCAGTATTTT. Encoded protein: CASSSYRLAGAGDTQYF.

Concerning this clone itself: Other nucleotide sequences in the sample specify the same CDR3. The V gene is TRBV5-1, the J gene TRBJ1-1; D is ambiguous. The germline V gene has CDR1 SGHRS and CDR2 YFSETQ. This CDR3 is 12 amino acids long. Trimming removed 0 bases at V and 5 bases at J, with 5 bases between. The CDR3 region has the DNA TGCGCCAGCAGCTTGGGCCAGACTGAAGCTTTCTTT. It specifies CASSLGQTEAFF.

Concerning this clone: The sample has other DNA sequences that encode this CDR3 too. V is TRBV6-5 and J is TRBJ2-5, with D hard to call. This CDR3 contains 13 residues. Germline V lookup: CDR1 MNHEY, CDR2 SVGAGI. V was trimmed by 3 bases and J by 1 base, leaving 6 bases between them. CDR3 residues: CASSYRTQETQYF. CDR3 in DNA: TGTGCCAGCAGTTATAGGACCCAAGAGACCCAGTACTTC.

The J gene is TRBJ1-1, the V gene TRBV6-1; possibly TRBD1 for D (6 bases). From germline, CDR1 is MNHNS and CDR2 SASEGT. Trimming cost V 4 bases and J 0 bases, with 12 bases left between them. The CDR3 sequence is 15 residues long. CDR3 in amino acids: CASSVGQTLNTEAFF. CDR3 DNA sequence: TGTGCCAGCAGTGTCGGACAGACACTGAACACTGAAGCTTTCTTT.

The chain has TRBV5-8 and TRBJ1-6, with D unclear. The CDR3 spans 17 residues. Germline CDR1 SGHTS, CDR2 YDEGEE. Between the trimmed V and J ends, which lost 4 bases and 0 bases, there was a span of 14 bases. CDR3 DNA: TGTGCCAGCAGCGTTGACCCCGTGGGCTCCTATAATTCACCCCTCCACTTT. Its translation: CASSVDPVGSYNSPLHF.

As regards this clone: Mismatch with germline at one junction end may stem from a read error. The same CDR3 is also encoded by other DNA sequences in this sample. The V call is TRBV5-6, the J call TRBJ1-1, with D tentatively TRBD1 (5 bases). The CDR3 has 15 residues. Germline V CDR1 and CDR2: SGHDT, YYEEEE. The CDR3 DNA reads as TGTGCCAGCAGCACGATGGCGGGGCTTGAGACTGAGGCTTTCTTT. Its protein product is CASSTMAGLETEAFF.

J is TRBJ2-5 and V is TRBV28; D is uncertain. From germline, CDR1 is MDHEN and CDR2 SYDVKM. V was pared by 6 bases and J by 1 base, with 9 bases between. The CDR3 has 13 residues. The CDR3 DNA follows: TGTGCCAGCAGGGCGGTTTTCCAAGAGACCCAGTACTTC. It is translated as CASRAVFQETQYF. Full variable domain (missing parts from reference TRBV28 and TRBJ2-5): DVKVTQSSRYLVKRTGEKVFLECVQDMDHENMFWYRQDPGLGLRLIYFSYDVKMKEKGDIPEGYSVSREKKERFSLILESASTNQTSMYLCASRAVFQETQYFGPGTRLLVL.

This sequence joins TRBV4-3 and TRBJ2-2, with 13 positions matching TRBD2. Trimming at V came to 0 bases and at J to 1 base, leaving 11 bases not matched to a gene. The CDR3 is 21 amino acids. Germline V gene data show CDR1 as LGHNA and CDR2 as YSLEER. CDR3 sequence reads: CASSQDGPWTSGRGNTGELFF. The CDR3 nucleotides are TGCGCCAGCAGCCAAGATGGGCCCTGGACTAGCGGGAGAGGGAACACCGGGGAGCTGTTTTTT.

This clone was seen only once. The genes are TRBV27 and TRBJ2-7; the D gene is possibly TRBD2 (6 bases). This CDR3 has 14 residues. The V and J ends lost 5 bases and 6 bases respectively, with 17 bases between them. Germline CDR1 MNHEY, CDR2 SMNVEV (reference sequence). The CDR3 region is CASSGYGGSSEQYF. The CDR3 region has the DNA TGTGCCAGCAGTGGGTACGGGGGTTCAAGCGAGCAGTACTTC.

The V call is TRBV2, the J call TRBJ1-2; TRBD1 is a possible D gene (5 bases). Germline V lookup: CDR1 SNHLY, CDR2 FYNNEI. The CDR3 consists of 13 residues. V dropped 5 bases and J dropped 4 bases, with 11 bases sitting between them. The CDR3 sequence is CASSRDWIYGYTF. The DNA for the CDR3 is TGTGCCAGCAGTCGGGACTGGATCTATGGCTACACCTTC.

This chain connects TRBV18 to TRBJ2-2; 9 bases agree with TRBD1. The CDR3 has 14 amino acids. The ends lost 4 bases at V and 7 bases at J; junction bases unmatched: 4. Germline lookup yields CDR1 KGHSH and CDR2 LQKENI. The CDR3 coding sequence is TGTGCCAGCTCACGGGACAGGGTTGTCGGGGAGCTGTTTTTT. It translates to CASSRDRVVGELFF.

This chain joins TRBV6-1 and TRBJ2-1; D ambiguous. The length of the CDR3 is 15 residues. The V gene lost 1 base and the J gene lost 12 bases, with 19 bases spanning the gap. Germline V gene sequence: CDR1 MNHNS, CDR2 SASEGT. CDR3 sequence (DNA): TGTGCCAGCAGTGAAGGGGCCCCGGTGGCGTGGGGGCAGTTCTTC. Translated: CASSEGAPVAWGQFF.

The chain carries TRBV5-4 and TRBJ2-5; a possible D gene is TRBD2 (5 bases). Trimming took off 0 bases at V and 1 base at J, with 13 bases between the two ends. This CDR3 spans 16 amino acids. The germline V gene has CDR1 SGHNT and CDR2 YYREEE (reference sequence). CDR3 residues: CASSLALGSGQETQYF. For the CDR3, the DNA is TGTGCCAGCAGCTTGGCCCTGGGCAGCGGCCAAGAGACCCAGTACTTC.

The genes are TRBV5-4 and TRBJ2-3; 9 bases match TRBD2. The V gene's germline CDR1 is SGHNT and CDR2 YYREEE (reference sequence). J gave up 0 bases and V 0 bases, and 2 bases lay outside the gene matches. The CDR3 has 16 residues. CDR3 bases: TGTGCCAGCAGCTTGGGACTAGCGGCTAGCACAGATACGCAGTATTTT. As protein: CASSLGLAASTDTQYF.

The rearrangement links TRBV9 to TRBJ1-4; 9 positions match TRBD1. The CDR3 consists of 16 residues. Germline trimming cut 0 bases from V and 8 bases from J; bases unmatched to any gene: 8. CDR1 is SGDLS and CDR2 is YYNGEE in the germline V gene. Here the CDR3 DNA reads TGTGCCAGCAGCGTAGACCCGGGGACAGGGACCGAAAAACTGTTTTTT. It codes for CASSVDPGTGTEKLFF.

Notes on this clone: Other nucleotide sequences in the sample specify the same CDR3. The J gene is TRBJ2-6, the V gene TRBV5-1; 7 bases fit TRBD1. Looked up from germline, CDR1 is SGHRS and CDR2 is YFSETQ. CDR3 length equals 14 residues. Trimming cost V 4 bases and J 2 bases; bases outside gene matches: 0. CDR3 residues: CASSDRAGANVLTF. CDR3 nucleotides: TGCGCCAGCAGCGACAGGGCTGGGGCCAACGTCCTGACTTTC.

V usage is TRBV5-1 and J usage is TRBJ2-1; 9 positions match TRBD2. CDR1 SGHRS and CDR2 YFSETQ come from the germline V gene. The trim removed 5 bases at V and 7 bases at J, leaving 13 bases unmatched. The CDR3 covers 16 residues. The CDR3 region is CASRDISGSYTNEQFF. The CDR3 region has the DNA TGCGCCAGCAGGGACATTAGCGGGAGTTACACGAATGAGCAGTTCTTC. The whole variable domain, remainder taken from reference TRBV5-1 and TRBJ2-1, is KAGVTQTPRYLIKTRGQQVTLSCSPISGHRSVSWYQQTPGQGLQFLFEYFSETQRNKGNFPGRFSGRQFSNSRSEMNVSTLELGDSALYLCASRDISGSYTNEQFFGPGTRLTVL.

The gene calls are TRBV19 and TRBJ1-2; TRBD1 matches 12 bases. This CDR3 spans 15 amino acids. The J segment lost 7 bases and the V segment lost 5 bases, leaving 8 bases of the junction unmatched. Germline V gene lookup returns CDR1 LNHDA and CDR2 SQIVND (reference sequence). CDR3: CASSPPGQGAFGYTF. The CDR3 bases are TGTGCCAGTAGTCCCCCGGGACAGGGGGCGTTTGGCTACACCTTC.

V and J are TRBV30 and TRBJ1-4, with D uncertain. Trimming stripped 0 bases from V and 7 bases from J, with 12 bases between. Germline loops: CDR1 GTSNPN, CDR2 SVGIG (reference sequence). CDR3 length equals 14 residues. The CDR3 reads CAWSVLSGLEKLFF. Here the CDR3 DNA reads TGTGCCTGGAGTGTACTATCCGGGCTTGAAAAACTGTTTTTT.

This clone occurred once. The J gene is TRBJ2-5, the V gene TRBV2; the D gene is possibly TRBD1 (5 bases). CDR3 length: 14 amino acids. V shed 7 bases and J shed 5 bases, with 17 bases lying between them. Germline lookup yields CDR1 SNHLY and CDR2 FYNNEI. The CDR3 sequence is CASKERGYPETQYF. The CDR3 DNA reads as TGTGCCAGCAAAGAAAGGGGCTATCCCGAGACCCAGTACTTC. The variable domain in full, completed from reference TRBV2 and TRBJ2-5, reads EPEVTQTPSHQVTQMGQEVILRCVPISNHLYFYWYRQILGQKVEFLVSFYNNEISEKSEIFDDQFSVERPDGSNFTLKIRSTKLEDSAMYFCASKERGYPETQYFGPGTRLLVL.

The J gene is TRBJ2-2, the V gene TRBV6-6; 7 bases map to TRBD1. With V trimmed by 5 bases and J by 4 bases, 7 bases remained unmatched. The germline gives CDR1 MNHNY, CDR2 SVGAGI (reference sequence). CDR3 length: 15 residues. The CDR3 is CASSPGTAGTGELFF. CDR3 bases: TGTGCCAGCAGTCCCGGGACAGCAGGCACCGGGGAGCTGTTTTTT.

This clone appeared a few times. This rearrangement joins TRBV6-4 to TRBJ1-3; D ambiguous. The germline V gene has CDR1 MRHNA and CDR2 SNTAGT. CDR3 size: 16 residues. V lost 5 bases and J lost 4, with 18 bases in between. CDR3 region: CASSSLVLWLGNTIYF. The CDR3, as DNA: TGTGCCAGCAGTTCACTTGTGTTATGGCTCGGAAACACCATATATTTT.

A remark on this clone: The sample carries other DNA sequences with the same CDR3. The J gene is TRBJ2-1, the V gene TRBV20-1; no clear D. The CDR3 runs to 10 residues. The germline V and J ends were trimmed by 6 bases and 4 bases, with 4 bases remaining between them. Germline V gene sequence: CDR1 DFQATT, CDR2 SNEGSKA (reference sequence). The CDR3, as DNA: TGCAGTGCCTTTTACAATGAGCAGTTCTTC. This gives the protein CSAFYNEQFF.

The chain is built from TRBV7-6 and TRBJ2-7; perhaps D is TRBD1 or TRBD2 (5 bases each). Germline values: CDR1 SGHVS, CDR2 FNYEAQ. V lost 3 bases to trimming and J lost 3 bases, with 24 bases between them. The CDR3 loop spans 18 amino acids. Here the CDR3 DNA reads TGTGCCAGCAGCTTTGGTCGTGCAGGGCGGGCCCGTCTCTACGAGCAGTACTTC. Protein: CASSFGRAGRARLYEQYF.

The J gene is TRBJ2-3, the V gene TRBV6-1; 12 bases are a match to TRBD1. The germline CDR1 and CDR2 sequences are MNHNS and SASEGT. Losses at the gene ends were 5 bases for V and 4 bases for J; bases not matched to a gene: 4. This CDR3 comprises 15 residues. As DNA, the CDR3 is TGTGCCAGCAGTTGGGGACAGGGGGCGGCAGATACGCAGTATTTT. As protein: CASSWGQGAADTQYF.